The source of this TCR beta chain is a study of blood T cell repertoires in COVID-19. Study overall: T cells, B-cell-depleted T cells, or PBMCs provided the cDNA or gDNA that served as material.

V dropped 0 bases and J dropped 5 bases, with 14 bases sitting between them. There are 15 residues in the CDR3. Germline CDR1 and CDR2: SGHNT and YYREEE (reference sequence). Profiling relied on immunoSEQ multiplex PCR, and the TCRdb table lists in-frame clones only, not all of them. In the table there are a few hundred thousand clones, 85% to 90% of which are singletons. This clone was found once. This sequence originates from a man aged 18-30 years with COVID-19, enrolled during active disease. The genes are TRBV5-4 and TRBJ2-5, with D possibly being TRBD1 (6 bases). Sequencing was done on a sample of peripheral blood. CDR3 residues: CASSLDSRGTETQYF. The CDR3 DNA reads TGTGCCAGCAGCTTGGACTCCAGGGGCACGGAGACCCAGTACTTC.